Presented here are 25 T cell receptor beta chains from one specimen sequenced in a study of blood T cell repertoires in COVID-19. The table came from immunoSEQ multiplex PCR; TCRdb's copy has only in-frame clones and leaves some out. The sample yields roughly 120,000 clones, 71% seen once. The specimen was peripheral blood. The receptors stem from a human donor with acute or convalescent COVID-19. The donor label of this sample is uncertain.

The chain is built from TRBV27 and TRBJ1-2, with TRBD1 matching 8 bases. Germline CDR1 reads MNHEY; CDR2 reads SMNVEV (reference sequence). The CDR3 sequence is 16 residues long. The trim removed 4 bases at V and 4 bases at J, leaving 11 bases unmatched. CDR3 nucleotides: TGTGCCAGCAGTTCCGGGACAGGAGCTTCTAGCTATGGCTACACCTTC. Translating gives CASSSGTGASSYGYTF.

In this sample, this clone turned up once. The chain joins TRBV7-2 to TRBJ1-3; TRBD1 might be the D (5 bases). Trimming removed 3 bases at V and 0 bases at J, with 9 bases between. This CDR3 is 15 amino acids long. Germline values: CDR1 SGHTA, CDR2 FQGNSA. This chain's CDR3 is CASSLDILSGNTIYF. In nucleotides, the CDR3 is TGTGCCAGCAGCTTGGACATTCTCTCTGGAAACACCATATATTTT.

This clone was seen a handful of times. This chain uses TRBV30 with TRBJ2-2, with 11 bases lining up with TRBD1. CDR1 is GTSNPN, CDR2 SVGIG, per germline (reference sequence). The J segment lost 2 bases and the V segment lost 1 base, leaving 0 bases of the junction unmatched. The CDR3 length is 15 residues. The DNA for the CDR3 is TGTGCCTGGAGTGGGACAGGGGGCAACACCGGGGAGCTGTTTTTT. It yields the protein CAWSGTGGNTGELFF.

At least ten counts were recorded for this clone. The chain employs TRBV25-1 and TRBJ2-1; no clear D gene. CDR1 and CDR2 from the germline V gene are MGHDK and SYGVNS. Trimming cost V 8 bases and J 10 bases, with 18 bases left between them. The length of the CDR3 is 13 residues. DNA for the CDR3: TGTGCCAGCTTCTTCCCCCACTACCCCGAGCAGTTCTTC. It specifies CASFFPHYPEQFF.

This clone has just one count. V usage is TRBV10-1 and J usage is TRBJ2-7; D is possibly TRBD1 (5 bases). Germline-derived CDR1 and CDR2 are WNHNN and SYGVQD (reference sequence). This CDR3 is 14 amino acids long. V shed 6 bases and J shed 0 bases, with 12 bases lying between them. The CDR3 loop is CASRQIRVSYEQYV. CDR3 DNA: TGCGCCAGCAGGCAAATCAGGGTCTCCTACGAGCAGTACGTC.

The chain carries TRBV6-6 and TRBJ2-2, with D possibly TRBD2 on 6 matching bases. Germline V lookup: CDR1 MNHNY, CDR2 SVGAGI (reference sequence). With 2 bases removed from V and 6 bases from J, the gap between germline ends came to 10 bases. The CDR3 loop spans 14 amino acids. The CDR3, as DNA: TGTGCCAGCAGTTACCTCCGGGGGTCCGGGGAGCTGTTTTTT. It translates to CASSYLRGSGELFF.

This clone was detected many times. The chain employs TRBV5-1 and TRBJ1-1, with a possible D match to TRBD1 (6 bases). The V gene's germline CDR1 is SGHRS and CDR2 YFSETQ. The CDR3 contains 16 residues. The ends were cut back, 2 bases at V and 1 base at J, with 15 bases in the middle. In nucleotides, the CDR3 is TGCGCCAGCAGCTTAAGGTCAGGGGCGACGAACACTGAAGCTTTCTTT. Translated: CASSLRSGATNTEAFF.

The V gene is TRBV7-3, the J gene TRBJ2-3; TRBD2 might be the D (5 bases). CDR1 SGHTA and CDR2 FQGTGA come from the germline V gene. The CDR3 is 12 amino acids. V lost 2 bases, J lost 7 bases, and 7 bases lay in between. DNA of the CDR3: TGTGCCAGCAGCTTAGCGGGCCATACGCAGTATTTT. It specifies CASSLAGHTQYF.

This chain links TRBV5-4 with TRBJ2-1; 15 nucleotides align to TRBD2. The CDR3 extends over 18 amino acids. CDR1 is SGHNT and CDR2 is YYREEE in the germline V gene (reference sequence). J was trimmed by 0 bases and V by 2 bases; bases with no gene match: 3. This CDR3 is CASSFGLAGGRSYNEQFF. CDR3 nucleotide sequence: TGTGCCAGCAGCTTTGGACTAGCGGGGGGGCGCTCCTACAATGAGCAGTTCTTC. The whole variable domain, filled in from reference TRBV5-4 and TRBJ2-1, reads ETGVTQSPTHLIKTRGQQVTLRCSSQSGHNTVSWYQQALGQGPQFIFQYYREEENGRGNFPPRFSGLQFPNYSSELNVNALELDDSALYLCASSFGLAGGRSYNEQFFGPGTRLTVL.

J is TRBJ1-2 and V is TRBV7-2; weak D call: TRBD1 (5 bases). V was cut by 1 base and J by 2 bases, with 8 bases left in between. From germline, CDR1 is SGHTA and CDR2 FQGNSA. The CDR3 loop spans 14 amino acids. The CDR3 region has the DNA TGTGCCAGCAGCTTAGGGTCAGGGAACTATGGCTACACCTTC. Encoded protein: CASSLGSGNYGYTF.

The gene calls are TRBV5-6 and TRBJ2-7, with 9 bases lining up with TRBD2. The CDR3 is 13 amino acids. CDR1 and CDR2 (germline): SGHDT, YYEEEE. J lost 4 bases, V lost 3 bases, and 2 bases had no gene match. The CDR3 sequence: CASSSLAGYEQYV. The CDR3 DNA is TGTGCCAGCAGCTCTCTAGCGGGGTACGAGCAGTACGTC.

This clone was found a few times. CDR3 DNA: TGCGCCAGCAGTGGGAGGGGGACAGGGGCAGATACGCAGTATTTT. Translation gives CASSGRGTGADTQYF. This chain joins TRBV10-1 and TRBJ2-3; TRBD1 agrees at 10 bases. This CDR3 region has 15 residues. Germline trimming cut 4 bases from V and 4 bases from J; bases unmatched to any gene: 5. CDR1 and CDR2 (germline): WNHNN, SYGVQD (reference sequence).

This clone showed up just once. V gene TRBV18 combines with J gene TRBJ2-1; 10 positions match TRBD1. V dropped 2 bases and J dropped 4; count of bases not matched to a gene: 2. CDR1 is KGHSH and CDR2 is LQKENI in the germline V gene. The CDR3 is made up of 15 amino acids. CDR3 in DNA: TGTGCCAGCTCACCAGACAGGGGGCTTTACAATGAGCAGTTCTTC. Residues: CASSPDRGLYNEQFF. Filled out from reference TRBV18 and TRBJ2-1, the complete variable domain reads NAGVMQNPRHLVRRRGQEARLRCSPMKGHSHVYWYRQLPEEGLKFMVYLQKENIIDESGMPKERFSAEFPKEGPSILRIQQVVRGDSAAYFCASSPDRGLYNEQFFGPGTRLTVL.

The chain combines TRBV6-4 with TRBJ2-1; no clear D. This CDR3 has 15 amino acids. V was pared by 0 bases and J by 0 bases, with 6 bases between. Germline V gives CDR1 MRHNA, CDR2 SNTAGT. CDR3 loop: CASSDSADSYNEQFF. For the CDR3, the DNA is TGTGCCAGCAGTGACTCTGCGGACTCCTACAATGAGCAGTTCTTC.

The V and J genes are TRBV12-3 or TRBV12-4 and TRBJ1-2; no reliable D call. Trimming took 5 bases from V and 3 from J, leaving 4 bases between them. The CDR3 covers 11 residues. CDR3 amino acids: CASSRDYGYTF. The CDR3 DNA reads as TGTGCCAGCAGTCGAGACTATGGCTACACCTTC.

The V and J genes are TRBV10-2 and TRBJ2-3; TRBD1 matches 11 bases. V lost 6 bases and J lost 6; bases outside the gene matches: 5. Germline CDR1 is WSHSY and CDR2 is SAAADI. This CDR3 contains 14 residues. The CDR3, as DNA: TGCGCCAGCAGCGGACAGGGGGCAACCGATACGCAGTATTTT. It is translated as CASSGQGATDTQYF.

This clone was seen only a few times. The J gene is TRBJ1-6, the V gene TRBV30, with TRBD1 identical over 7 bases. After removal of 7 bases from V and 7 bases from J, the junction contained 10 bases not matched to a gene. This CDR3 is 14 amino acids long. The germline V gene encodes CDR1 GTSNPN and CDR2 SVGIG (reference sequence). The CDR3 DNA sequence: TGTGCCTACGACCTTGGACAGGAAAATTCACCCCTCCACTTT. It encodes CAYDLGQENSPLHF.

The chain employs TRBV24-1 and TRBJ2-5; TRBD2 might be the D (6 bases). Deletions cut 4 bases from V and 1 base from J, with 6 bases between. CDR1 is KGHDR, CDR2 SFDVKD, per germline. The length of the CDR3 is 13 residues. The CDR3 nucleotides are TGTGCCACCAGTGAGGGGGGCCAAGAGACCCAGTACTTC. Its protein is CATSEGGQETQYF.

This chain uses TRBV27 with TRBJ1-5; 11 bases are shared with TRBD1. Germline CDR1 MNHEY, CDR2 SMNVEV (reference sequence). V dropped 8 bases and J dropped 9; count of bases not matched to a gene: 9. This CDR3 spans 14 amino acids. Here the CDR3 reads CASGTGGAIGPQHF. CDR3 nucleotide sequence: TGTGCCAGCGGGACAGGGGGTGCCATTGGGCCCCAGCATTTT.

The chain links TRBV29-1 to TRBJ2-5; D perhaps matches TRBD1 (6 bases). Germline V gene lookup returns CDR1 SQVTM and CDR2 ANQGSEA. V lost 5 bases, J lost 5 bases, and 15 bases lay in between. The CDR3 extends over 13 amino acids. CDR3 bases: TGCAGCGTTTCCCAGGGGATAGGCGAGACCCAGTACTTC. Amino acids: CSVSQGIGETQYF. Combining the CDR3 with reference TRBV29-1 and TRBJ2-5 gives the whole variable domain SAVISQKPSRDICQRGTSLTIQCQVDSQVTMMFWYRQQPGQSLTLIATANQGSEATYESGFVIDKFPISRPNLTFSTLTVSNMSPEDSSIYLCSVSQGIGETQYFGPGTRLLVL.

A word on this clone: A junction end diverges from the germline sequence, so it may reflect a read error. The V gene is TRBV7-7, the J gene TRBJ2-1; 8 bases fit TRBD1. CDR1 and CDR2 (germline): SSHAT, FNYEAQ (reference sequence). The CDR3 totals 14 residues. The CDR3 is CASSLVPGGDEQFF. In DNA form, the CDR3 reads TGTGCTAGCAGCTTGGTTCCAGGGGGCGATGAGCAGTTCTTC.

This chain links TRBV28 with TRBJ1-1; 10 bases match TRBD1. Germline CDR1 MDHEN, CDR2 SYDVKM. The junction had 11 bases not matched to a gene; V was cut back by 6 bases and J by 1 base. The CDR3 sequence is 17 residues long. The CDR3 nucleotides read TGTGCCAGCAGGACAGGGGGCCAATCATCCAGGAACACTGAAGCTTTCTTT. This encodes CASRTGGQSSRNTEAFF. Full variable domain (rest looked up from reference TRBV28 and TRBJ1-1): DVKVTQSSRYLVKRTGEKVFLECVQDMDHENMFWYRQDPGLGLRLIYFSYDVKMKEKGDIPEGYSVSREKKERFSLILESASTNQTSMYLCASRTGGQSSRNTEAFFGQGTRLTVV.

The chain carries TRBV24-1 and TRBJ1-5; the D gene is possibly TRBD1 (5 bases). This CDR3 is built from 15 residues. Germline-derived CDR1 and CDR2 are KGHDR and SFDVKD. V shed 5 bases and J shed 5 bases, with 15 bases lying between them. The chain's CDR3 is CATSAAGRADQPQHF. In DNA, the CDR3 is TGTGCCACCAGTGCTGCCGGCAGGGCGGATCAGCCCCAGCATTTT.

This clone is a singleton in its sample. This chain links TRBV19 with TRBJ1-6; D might be TRBD1 (5 bases). Trimming took off 6 bases at V and 7 bases at J, with 16 bases between the two ends. This CDR3 comprises 15 residues. Looked up from germline, CDR1 is LNHDA and CDR2 is SQIVND (reference sequence). CDR3 loop: CASSRVRGENSPLHF. The CDR3, as DNA: TGTGCCAGTAGCAGAGTAAGGGGCGAGAATTCACCCCTCCACTTT.

The V gene is TRBV27, the J gene TRBJ2-5; possibly TRBD2 for D (5 bases). V was shortened by 4 bases and J by 2 bases, with 8 bases between the two germline ends. Germline assignment: CDR1 MNHEY and CDR2 SMNVEV (reference sequence). This CDR3 region has 13 residues. The CDR3 DNA reads TGTGCCAGCAGTTGGAGGTGGCAAGAGACCCAGTACTTC. This codes for CASSWRWQETQYF.